The clone carrying this T cell receptor (beta chain) was detected only once. As originally analysed: Cell counts per sample came from amplifying reference gene primers. Sequencing used immunoSEQ multiplex PCR; TCRdb keeps in-frame clones, though not all of them. V and J calls and clone size come straight from that table; D and trimming were deduced from the DNA. The data show around 250,000 clones, approximately 86% seen once. V gave up 8 bases and J gave up 8 bases, with 15 bases separating them. Germline loops: CDR1 MNHNY, CDR2 SVGAGI (reference sequence). The CDR3 has 12 residues. This specimen belongs to a study of blood T cell repertoires in COVID-19. Study in general: From the United States, Italy and Spain came samples of acute and convalescent COVID-19. T cells, B-cell-depleted T cells, or PBMCs provided the cDNA or gDNA that served as material.

The material sequenced was peripheral blood. The receptor was derived from a man aged 35 to 55 with active or convalescent COVID-19. This sequence joins TRBV6-6 and TRBJ1-1, with no clear D. The CDR3 DNA is TGTGCCAGCGGCCTGAGGAAACAAGAAGCTTTCTTT. Translation gives CASGLRKQEAFF.